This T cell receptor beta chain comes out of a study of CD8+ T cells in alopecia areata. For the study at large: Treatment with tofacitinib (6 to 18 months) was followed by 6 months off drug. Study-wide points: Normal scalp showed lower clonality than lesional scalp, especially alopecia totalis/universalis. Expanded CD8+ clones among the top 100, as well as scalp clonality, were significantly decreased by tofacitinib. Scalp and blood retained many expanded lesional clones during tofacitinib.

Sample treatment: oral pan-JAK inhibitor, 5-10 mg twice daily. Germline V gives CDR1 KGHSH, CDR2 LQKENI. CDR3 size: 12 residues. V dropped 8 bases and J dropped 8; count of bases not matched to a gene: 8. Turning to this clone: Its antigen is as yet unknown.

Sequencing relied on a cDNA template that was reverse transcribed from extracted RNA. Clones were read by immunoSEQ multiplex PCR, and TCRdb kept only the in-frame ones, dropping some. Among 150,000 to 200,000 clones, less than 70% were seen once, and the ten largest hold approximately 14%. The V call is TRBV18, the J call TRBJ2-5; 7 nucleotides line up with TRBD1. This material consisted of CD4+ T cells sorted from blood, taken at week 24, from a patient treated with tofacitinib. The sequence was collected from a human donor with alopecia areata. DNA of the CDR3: TGTGCCAGCGGGACAGCCGATGAAACCCAGTACTTC. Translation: CASGTADETQYF.